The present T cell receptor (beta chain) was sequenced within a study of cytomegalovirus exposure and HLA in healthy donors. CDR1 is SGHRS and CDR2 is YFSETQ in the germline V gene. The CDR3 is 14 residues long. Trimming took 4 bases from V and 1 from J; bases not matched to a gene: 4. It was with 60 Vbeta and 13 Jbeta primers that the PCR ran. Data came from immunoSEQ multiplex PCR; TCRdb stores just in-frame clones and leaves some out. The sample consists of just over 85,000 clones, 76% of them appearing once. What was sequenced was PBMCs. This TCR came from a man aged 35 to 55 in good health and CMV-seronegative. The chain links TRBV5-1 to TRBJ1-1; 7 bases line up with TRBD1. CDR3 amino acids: CASSIRQGNTEAFF. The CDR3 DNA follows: TGCGCCAGCAGCATCAGACAGGGGAACACTGAAGCTTTCTTT.